The text below deals with one T cell receptor (beta chain). The data are from a study of chemoradiotherapy in HPV16-positive cancers. Produced via immunoSEQ multiplex PCR; TCRdb's table is partial and in-frame only. The sample contains some 9,600 clones, roughly 82% of which appear only once. V was clipped by 7 bases and J by 8 bases, with 13 bases between them. The CDR3 is 11 residues long. Germline V gene data show CDR1 as DFQATT and CDR2 as SNEGSKA (reference sequence). The chain employs TRBV20-1 and TRBJ2-3; no reliable D call. This specimen was blood, taken from a patient who underwent chemoradiotherapy. The clonotype originates from a human donor with HPV-associated anogenital cancer. CDR3 DNA: TGCAGTGTCGCGTTAGTGTCTACGCAGTATTTT. This encodes CSVALVSTQYF.